The 25 T cell receptor beta chains in this list originate from one sample, sequenced in a study of cytotoxic CD8 clonotypes in ibrutinib-treated CLL. Clones were sequenced by immunoSEQ multiplex PCR, and TCRdb holds only the in-frame ones, with some missing. Of about 50,000 clones detected, 70% to 90% appear once; the ten largest clones hold 20%. Sequences were derived from PBMCs, sampled after 24 months of ibrutinib treatment. These receptors were collected from a human donor with chronic lymphocytic leukemia.

The chain uses TRBV27 and TRBJ2-7; the match to TRBD2 covers 7 bases. The CDR3 runs 15 residues. Germline V lookup: CDR1 MNHEY, CDR2 SMNVEV (reference sequence). Trimming at V came to 5 bases and at J to 3 bases, leaving 10 bases not matched to a gene. CDR3 coding DNA: TGTGCCAGCAGTCCCCTTGAGGGAGGGAACTACGAGCAGTACTTC. Its protein is CASSPLEGGNYEQYF.

V and J are TRBV19 and TRBJ2-1; no reliable D call. Germline-derived CDR1 and CDR2 are LNHDA and SQIVND (reference sequence). This CDR3 is built from 16 residues. V lost 0 bases, J lost 2 bases, and 11 bases lay in between. CDR3 in DNA: TGTGCCAGTAGTATAGATATAACGGGCCCCTACAATGAGCAGTTCTTC. Amino acid sequence: CASSIDITGPYNEQFF.

V gene TRBV5-1 combines with J gene TRBJ1-4, with D perhaps matching TRBD1 (5 bases). Germline CDR1 and CDR2: SGHRS and YFSETQ. This CDR3 is built from 15 residues. Deletions cut 4 bases from V and 6 bases from J, with 16 bases between. CDR3: CASSPGGGRDEKLFF. The CDR3 DNA sequence: TGCGCCAGCAGCCCTGGCGGGGGTCGTGATGAAAAACTGTTTTTT.

The chain links TRBV11-2 to TRBJ2-5; D is ambiguous. The CDR3 is 13 amino acids. Germline CDR1 SGHAT, CDR2 FQNNGV. Trimming removed 5 bases at V and 5 bases at J, with 12 bases between. The CDR3 DNA reads TGTGCCAGCAGCGGGGTGGGAAGGGAGACCCAGTACTTC. Translating it yields CASSGVGRETQYF.

The CDR3 region is CASSPREAGAYEQYF. CDR3 coding DNA: TGTGCCAGCAGTCCCCGGGAGGCGGGGGCCTACGAGCAGTACTTC. The V gene is TRBV7-8, the J gene TRBJ2-7; 7 bases align to TRBD2. Germline V gene sequence: CDR1 SGHVS, CDR2 FQNEAQ. The CDR3 runs 15 residues. V lost 6 bases to trimming and J lost 2 bases; unmatched junction nucleotides: 10.

The chain has TRBV7-7 and TRBJ2-2, with TRBD2 identical over 9 bases. The CDR3 length is 14 residues. CDR1 and CDR2 (germline): SSHAT, FNYEAQ (reference sequence). Germline trimming cut 8 bases from V and 1 base from J; bases unmatched to any gene: 2. As DNA, the CDR3 is TGTGCCAGCGGCGGGAGGGGGAACACCGGGGAGCTGTTTTTT. Its protein is CASGGRGNTGELFF.

The chain employs TRBV7-9 and TRBJ2-3; 7 bases agree with TRBD2. The CDR3 runs 15 residues. V shed 6 bases, J shed 7 bases, and the junction held 13 bases outside the gene matches. The V gene's germline CDR1 is SEHNR and CDR2 FQNEAQ (reference sequence). CDR3 coding DNA: TGTGCCAGCAGTCGTACGCGGGAGTTTGGGTATACGCAGTATTTT. Its translation: CASSRTREFGYTQYF.

The chain employs TRBV6-5 and TRBJ1-1, with 8 bases matching TRBD1. V was pared by 5 bases and J by 0 bases, with 2 bases of the junction left unmatched. CDR1 MNHEY and CDR2 SVGAGI come from the germline V gene. The CDR3 length is 14 residues. DNA for the CDR3: TGTGCCAGCAGTCGGACAGGGATGAACACTGAAGCTTTCTTT. This encodes CASSRTGMNTEAFF.

This sequence joins TRBV4-1 and TRBJ1-2, with D unclear. The CDR3 runs 15 residues. The V gene's germline CDR1 is MGHRA and CDR2 YSYEKL. The germline V and J ends were trimmed by 0 bases and 5 bases, with 13 bases remaining between them. The CDR3 reads CASSQDRQSSYGYTF. CDR3 nucleotide sequence: TGCGCCAGCAGCCAAGATCGCCAGTCCTCATATGGCTACACCTTC.

The J gene is TRBJ1-2, the V gene TRBV4-1; no reliable D call. Germline CDR1 and CDR2: MGHRA and YSYEKL. CDR3 length equals 11 residues. The ends were cut back, 4 bases at V and 6 bases at J, with 6 bases in the middle. DNA of the CDR3: TGCGCCAGCAGCCGCAGTAATGGCTACACCTTC. Amino acids: CASSRSNGYTF.

The chain employs TRBV27 and TRBJ2-4; D uncertain. The CDR3 totals 13 residues. Trimming pared 10 bases from V and 2 bases from J, leaving 12 bases between. Germline CDR1 is MNHEY and CDR2 is SMNVEV (reference sequence). CDR3 nucleotides: TGTGCCACGTGGGATCGGACCAAAAACATTCAGTACTTC. Its translation: CATWDRTKNIQYF.

The genes are TRBV5-6 and TRBJ1-4; D not resolved. Trimming pared 4 bases from V and 3 bases from J, leaving 4 bases between. The CDR3 is made up of 12 amino acids. Germline CDR1 is SGHDT and CDR2 is YYEEEE. CDR3 coding DNA: TGTGCCAGCAGCACACCTAATGAAAAACTGTTTTTT. Amino acids: CASSTPNEKLFF.

The V gene is TRBV5-1, the J gene TRBJ1-2, with TRBD1 as a possible D gene (5 bases). Germline CDR1 SGHRS, CDR2 YFSETQ. The CDR3 is 15 residues long. Trimming left V 0 bases short and J 5 bases short, with 14 bases between. The chain's CDR3 is CASSLGPTRGYGYTF. The CDR3 DNA follows: TGCGCCAGCAGCTTGGGGCCGACTCGGGGGTATGGCTACACCTTC.

A single count supports this clone. The J gene is TRBJ2-7, the V gene TRBV9; 7 bases line up with TRBD1. Germline V CDR1 and CDR2: SGDLS, YYNGEE. J gave up 2 bases and V 3 bases, and 5 bases lay outside the gene matches. CDR3 length: 14 residues. The CDR3 sequence: CASSEGQRTYEQYF. DNA for the CDR3: TGTGCCAGCAGCGAGGGACAGCGTACCTACGAGCAGTACTTC.

The chain recombines TRBV7-6 with TRBJ2-3; D not certain. Germline lookup yields CDR1 SGHVS and CDR2 FNYEAQ. With 5 bases removed from V and 1 base from J, the gap between germline ends came to 4 bases. The CDR3 totals 12 residues. Here the CDR3 DNA reads TGTGCCAGCAGCCAGCGCACAGATACGCAGTATTTT. Translated, it gives CASSQRTDTQYF.

This chain connects TRBV28 to TRBJ2-3, with 14 bases fitting TRBD2. The CDR3 is 17 residues long. Germline-derived CDR1 and CDR2 are MDHEN and SYDVKM. The V segment lost 6 bases and the J segment 3 bases; nucleotides outside the gene matches: 8. The CDR3 nucleotides read TGTGCCAGCAGATTTACGGGACTAGCGGGAGCGACAGATACGCAGTATTTT. Its translation: CASRFTGLAGATDTQYF.

The CDR3 bases are TGTGCCAGCAGCTTAATGGGACTAGCGGGAGGGGATGAGCAGTTCTTC. Protein: CASSLMGLAGGDEQFF. The rearrangement links TRBV7-9 to TRBJ2-1, with 16 bases identical to TRBD2. The CDR3 has 16 residues. J gave up 8 bases and V 2 bases, and 3 bases lay outside the gene matches. The germline V gene has CDR1 SEHNR and CDR2 FQNEAQ (reference sequence).

The chain carries TRBV6-1 and TRBJ1-5; D unresolved. This CDR3 comprises 13 residues. Germline V lookup: CDR1 MNHNS, CDR2 SASEGT. Trimming removed 10 bases from V and 5 bases from J, with 15 bases in between. The CDR3 region has the DNA TGTGCCACCGCTGTCTCCAATTATCAGCCCCAGCATTTT. This encodes CATAVSNYQPQHF.

The rearrangement links TRBV28 to TRBJ2-6; 10 bases agree with TRBD2. Germline CDR1 is MDHEN and CDR2 is SYDVKM. The CDR3 has 20 residues. V was clipped by 2 bases and J by 0 bases; unmatched bases: 10. The CDR3, as DNA: TGTGCCAGCAGTTTAGGAGCGGGAGGGCGGTTGATCTCTGGGGCCAACGTCCTGACTTTC. Its protein is CASSLGAGGRLISGANVLTF.

The V gene is TRBV6-1, the J gene TRBJ2-7; 7 nucleotides line up with TRBD2. Germline assignment: CDR1 MNHNS and CDR2 SASEGT. The CDR3 loop spans 15 amino acids. Trimming at V came to 1 base and at J to 0 bases, leaving 3 bases not matched to a gene. CDR3 residues: CASSEESSGSYEQYF. For the CDR3, the DNA is TGTGCCAGCAGTGAAGAGTCTAGCGGCTCCTACGAGCAGTACTTC.

This sequence joins TRBV19 and TRBJ2-5; TRBD2 might be the D (6 bases). The ends were cut back, 4 bases at V and 1 base at J, with 13 bases in the middle. This CDR3 has 15 residues. Germline values: CDR1 LNHDA, CDR2 SQIVND (reference sequence). In DNA, the CDR3 is TGTGCCAGTAGTAGGCGGGACGCCACCCAAGAGACCCAGTACTTC. This codes for CASSRRDATQETQYF.

The chain joins TRBV7-8 to TRBJ2-7, with TRBD1 matching 7 bases. Trimming cost V 5 bases and J 2 bases; bases outside gene matches: 12. CDR1 SGHVS and CDR2 FQNEAQ come from the germline V gene. This CDR3 comprises 16 residues. CDR3 DNA sequence: TGTGCCAGCAGCCCTCAGACAGGGACGGGCCCCTACGAGCAGTACTTC. Translation: CASSPQTGTGPYEQYF.

The CDR3 DNA reads TGTGCCACCAGCAGAGAAGGACGGTCCGGCACAGATACGCAGTATTTT. Amino acid sequence: CATSREGRSGTDTQYF. V gene TRBV15 combines with J gene TRBJ2-3; D is undetermined. CDR3 length equals 16 residues. The germline gives CDR1 LNHNV, CDR2 YYDKDF (reference sequence). The V and J ends lost 0 bases and 1 base respectively, with 11 bases between them.

This clone was seen more than once but under ten times. The chain has TRBV2 and TRBJ2-1; 11 bases are a match to TRBD2. Germline CDR1 is SNHLY and CDR2 is FYNNEI. V trimming: 6 bases; J trimming: 3 bases; junction bases outside the gene matches: 1. This CDR3 is built from 14 residues. CDR3 sequence (DNA): TGTGCCAGCAGGACTAGCGGGAACTACAATGAGCAGTTCTTC. It codes for CASRTSGNYNEQFF. The whole variable domain, remainder taken from reference TRBV2 and TRBJ2-1, is EPEVTQTPSHQVTQMGQEVILRCVPISNHLYFYWYRQILGQKVEFLVSFYNNEISEKSEIFDDQFSVERPDGSNFTLKIRSTKLEDSAMYFCASRTSGNYNEQFFGPGTRLTVL.

The V call is TRBV4-3, the J call TRBJ2-3; D not certain. V was trimmed by 0 bases and J by 0 bases, leaving 10 bases between them. Germline V gene data show CDR1 as LGHNA and CDR2 as YSLEER. The CDR3 loop spans 16 amino acids. The CDR3 DNA follows: TGCGCCAGCAGCCAAGATGCGGTTACTAGCACAGATACGCAGTATTTT. Translation gives CASSQDAVTSTDTQYF.